This TCR beta chain was captured by sequencing in a study of Ad26.COV2.S vaccination and SARS-CoV-2 variants. Study-wide points: Reportedly, spike-specific CD8+ and CD4+ T cell responses achieved substantial breadth once vaccination had taken place. It is possible that the TCR breadth and depth analyses underestimated the total T cell responses. Individuals receiving vaccine had higher spike-specific TCR breadth than placebo recipients did.

Noted treatment: 15 to 20 received Ad26.COV2.S at low or high dose, single or two shots; roughly five received placebo; per-sample allocation not given. On day 63 after the first injection, vaccine and placebo recipients gave samples. This CDR3 region has 14 residues. CDR1 and CDR2 from the germline V gene are SGHRS and YFSETQ. The V end lost 4 bases, the J end lost 6 bases, and 11 bases lay between the germline ends. Regarding this clone: Its specificity is unknown.

TCRdb's copy holds only in-frame clones and misses some; the assay was immunoSEQ multiplex PCR. Seen here are 430,000 or so clones, nearly 90% observed once, and the top ten hold about 2.7%. This TCR derives from a person aged 18 to 59 who received the Ad26.COV2.S COVID-19 vaccine or a placebo. The sample here was peripheral blood, taken in a trial of Ad26.COV2.S vaccine versus placebo. The chain is built from TRBV5-1 and TRBJ1-6; weak D call: TRBD1 (5 bases). The CDR3 here is CASSQDGGNSPLHF. The CDR3 DNA sequence: TGCGCCAGCAGCCAGGACGGGGGTAATTCACCCCTCCACTTT.